The rows below give T cell receptor beta chains drawn from one sample of a study of identical twins' blood T cells. MiXCR was run by TCRdb on the 5' RACE reads, yielding one entry per CDR3 protein. The table includes about 370,000 distinct CDR3 sequences, about 28% detected once. The sample taken for sequencing was PBMCs. These receptors were collected from a woman between 18 and 50 years old in good health. The CDR3 runs from the conserved cysteine through the conserved F or W. Fields, in order: CDR3 length, J gene, V gene, clone size, CDR3 protein. Clone size is given for some rows only: seen once, a few or many times, or a class if the clone is expanded.

length: 15; J: TRBJ2-3; V: TRBV5-5; size: -; CDR3: CASSLEDSITGTQYF
length: 16; J: TRBJ1-4; V: TRBV12-3/TRBV12-4; size: few; CDR3: CASSYWGRASNEKLFF
length: 15; J: TRBJ2-3; V: TRBV20-1; size: -; CDR3: CSARDHRTGGDTQYF
length: 16; J: TRBJ1-5; V: TRBV19; size: -; CDR3: CASSANLGNSNQPQHF
length: 12; J: TRBJ2-7; V: TRBV4-3; size: -; CDR3: CASSQRSDEQYF
length: 15; J: TRBJ1-4; V: TRBV7-2; size: -; CDR3: CASSPRARANEKLFF
length: 16; J: TRBJ1-1; V: TRBV19; size: many; CDR3: CASSIDRDTQNTEAFF
length: 16; J: TRBJ2-5; V: TRBV20-1; size: -; CDR3: CSASGTSGRAFETQYF
length: 14; J: TRBJ1-3; V: TRBV29-1; size: -; CDR3: CSVADPSSGNTIYF
length: 19; J: TRBJ1-5; V: TRBV5-1; size: -; CDR3: CASSLAAGLGLSANQPQHF
length: 11; J: TRBJ2-3; V: TRBV28; size: few; CDR3: CASSLSGARYF
length: 15; J: TRBJ2-3; V: TRBV19; size: -; CDR3: CASSPVGLPADTQYF
length: 12; J: TRBJ1-1; V: TRBV19; size: few; CDR3: CASSIRGSEAFF
length: 19; J: TRBJ2-2; V: TRBV14; size: many; CDR3: CASSQESGRASYNTGELFF
length: 12; J: TRBJ2-1; V: TRBV9; size: few; CDR3: CASGGRNNEQFF
length: 15; J: TRBJ1-1; V: TRBV5-1; size: -; CDR3: CASSSAGVGGTEAFF
length: 12; J: TRBJ1-1; V: TRBV12-5; size: few; CDR3: CASGLRRTEAFF
length: 14; J: TRBJ1-4; V: TRBV15; size: -; CDR3: CASAEGSLNEKLFF
length: 17; J: TRBJ2-3; V: TRBV19; size: few; CDR3: CASSSQGPLLFTDTQYF
length: 12; J: TRBJ2-7; V: TRBV23-1; size: many; CDR3: CASSRQNYEQYF
length: 15; J: TRBJ2-1; V: TRBV5-1; size: -; CDR3: CASSFPGTSVNEQFF
length: 15; J: TRBJ1-2; V: TRBV20-1; size: many; CDR3: CSARETQGYYDGYTF
length: 15; J: TRBJ1-4; V: TRBV7-9; size: few; CDR3: CASSRTQLFNEKLFF
length: 13; J: TRBJ2-7; V: TRBV10-3; size: -; CDR3: CAISGAPGYEQYF
length: 16; J: TRBJ2-3; V: TRBV7-2; size: few; CDR3: CASSLIGLANLYTQYF
length: 16; J: TRBJ2-7; V: TRBV6-5; size: many; CDR3: CASRPGTSGRSYEQYF
length: 13; J: TRBJ2-3; V: TRBV11-3; size: -; CDR3: CASSFTGTDTQYF
length: 16; J: TRBJ2-1; V: TRBV12-3/TRBV12-4; size: -; CDR3: CASSLWLRGGYNEQFF
length: 13; J: TRBJ2-3; V: TRBV4-3; size: -; CDR3: CASSQGATDTQYF
length: 15; J: TRBJ1-5; V: TRBV29-1; size: -; CDR3: CSVGWTLDSNQPQHF
length: 15; J: TRBJ2-2; V: TRBV24-1; size: -; CDR3: CATSAGGLDTGELFF
length: 14; J: TRBJ1-5; V: TRBV19; size: few; CDR3: CASRRGNSNQPQHF
length: 13; J: TRBJ2-5; V: TRBV29-1; size: -; CDR3: CSVDRTVQETQYF
length: 16; J: TRBJ2-5; V: TRBV11-2; size: -; CDR3: CASSSLAGVGQETQYF
length: 14; J: TRBJ1-5; V: TRBV20-1; size: -; CDR3: CSATARGPNQPQHF
length: 13; J: TRBJ2-1; V: TRBV10-3; size: -; CDR3: CATTGTGFNEQFF
length: 15; J: TRBJ1-2; V: TRBV4-1; size: few; CDR3: CASSQGTGTLYGYTF
length: 15; J: TRBJ2-1; V: TRBV20-1; size: few; CDR3: CSASQGIVADNEQFF
length: 14; J: TRBJ1-4; V: TRBV27; size: few; CDR3: CASSPRRNNEKLFF
length: 13; J: TRBJ1-4; V: TRBV2; size: -; CDR3: CASGRGSWEKLFF
length: 13; J: TRBJ2-2; V: TRBV19; size: few; CDR3: CASTDRNTVELFF
length: 11; J: TRBJ2-2; V: TRBV11-2; size: -; CDR3: CACSDTGELFF
length: 13; J: TRBJ1-2; V: TRBV20-1; size: -; CDR3: CSATGERNYGYTF
length: 13; J: TRBJ2-2; V: TRBV19; size: -; CDR3: CASSTEDSGELFF
length: 14; J: TRBJ1-3; V: TRBV18; size: -; CDR3: CASSTGTDGNTIYF
length: 14; J: TRBJ2-3; V: TRBV29-1; size: few; CDR3: CSVEALEYTDTQYF
length: 12; J: TRBJ1-1; V: TRBV29-1; size: many; CDR3: CSVERGTTEAFF
length: 16; J: TRBJ2-2; V: TRBV7-9; size: -; CDR3: CASSLFSGTNTGELFF
length: 10; J: TRBJ1-1; V: TRBV6-1; size: -; CDR3: CASETRTGHF
length: 12; J: TRBJ2-1; V: TRBV29-1; size: few; CDR3: CSVEDDSRVPFF
length: 13; J: TRBJ1-4; V: TRBV3-1; size: few; CDR3: CASSQERGWKLFF